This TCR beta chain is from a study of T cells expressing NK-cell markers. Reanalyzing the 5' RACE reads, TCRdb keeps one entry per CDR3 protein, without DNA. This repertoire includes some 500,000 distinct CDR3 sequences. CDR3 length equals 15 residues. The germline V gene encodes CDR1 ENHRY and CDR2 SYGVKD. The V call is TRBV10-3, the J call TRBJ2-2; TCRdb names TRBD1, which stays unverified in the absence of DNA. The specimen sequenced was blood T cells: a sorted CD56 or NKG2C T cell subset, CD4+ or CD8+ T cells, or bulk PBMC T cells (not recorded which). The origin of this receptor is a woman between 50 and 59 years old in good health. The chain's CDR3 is CAISSTGPQTGELFF.